This T cell receptor (beta chain) was recorded in a study of T-cell memory formation after mild COVID-19 (dated by TCRdb to about 2021). About the full investigation: TCR sequence clusters from the two donors were found to be largely donor specific. The cohort comprised two young, previously healthy adult volunteers, one female and one male. T-cell clones expanding and contracting after mild COVID-19 in two donors were tracked by longitudinal TCRalpha and TCRbeta repertoire sequencing.

Broader findings and caveats from the paper: Only two mild cases were covered in the study, and larger cohorts including severe cases with pre-infection samples were considered necessary. Clones contracting from day 15 to 85 had balanced CD4/CD8 phenotypes, while a second wave expanding from day 15 to 37 was biased towards CD4+. Contracting CD4+ clones were found mainly in CM and EM memory subsets, while CD8+ clones were enriched in EMRA. The detection of some responding clones in pre-infection memory suggests that pre-existing cross-reactive memory T cells joined the SARS-CoV-2 response. The second-wave clones that peaked on day 37 were not confirmed to be SARS-CoV-2 specific.

Relative to germline, V is 5 bases shorter and J is 7 bases shorter, with 15 bases between their ends. The CDR3 holds 15 amino acids from the cysteine to the phenylalanine. Of all the DNA, just the CDR3 is kept, 45 bases in frame from base 1. Sequencing relied on an Illumina NovaSeq 6000. TCRalpha and TCRbeta cDNA libraries were constructed by 5'RACE with constant-segment primers, with sample barcodes and unique molecular identifiers being introduced. Trizol reagent was used to extract RNA from every sample. Libraries were amplified in two PCR steps, with a second sample barcode and Illumina TruSeq adapters added in the second step. Sequencing of libraries was performed on an Illumina NovaSeq with 2 x 150 bp paired-end reads. The authors processed their data as follows. Reads were demultiplexed and collapsed into UMI-guided consensus sequences with migec v1.2.7. Using mixcr v2.1.11, UMI consensuses were aligned to TRA and TRB V and J templates and then assembled into clonotypes. A clonotype was counted as expanded or contracted only when both edgeR and NoisET called the clonotype significant, with the noise models trained on biological replicates. For edgeR calls, the thresholds were a false discovery rate-adjusted p below 0.01 and a log2 fold-change of 1. As an exploratory analysis of dynamics, PCA with hierarchical clustering was applied to max-normalized trajectories of the 1000 most abundant clonotypes. The CD4 or CD8 phenotype of responding clones was assigned using the separately sequenced CD4+ and CD8+ repertoires. TCRdb applied fastp at Q25 and MiXCR to the public reads, then kept only in-frame beta chains. Entries that share a CDR3 protein sequence are merged under the most common genes and DNA. The V and J calls, along with clone size, are taken from TCRdb and not from the paper's own processing. This sample lists roughly 150,000 distinct CDR3 sequences; more than 12% were detected once. Roughly 14% of the sample is taken by the ten largest.

Ficoll-Paque density gradient centrifugation was used to isolate PBMCs. This clonotype was counted a few times. Its antigen specificity is not known. Within one base of it there is no much larger clone, and no base qualities were kept. The TCR was taken from an adult woman who had mild COVID-19 (a few samples of this study predate the infection). The sample titles of this study are shuffled in the database, so cell type and time point are left out; the donor was told from shared clones. Recombination connected TRBV12-3 or TRBV12-4 to TRBJ1-6; TRBD1 is a weak D gene call, 5 bases matching. The sequenced sample consisted of PBMCs or a T cell subset sorted from them (not recorded which). The CDR3 loop reads CASSPGTGRNSPLHF. The DNA sequence is given as TGTGCCAGCAGTCCCGGGACCGGGAGGAATTCACCCCTCCACTTT.